Below, 23 T cell receptor beta chains from the same sample are listed, as sequenced in a study of neurological immune-mediated disorders. One entry per CDR3 protein results from TCRdb running MiXCR on the 5' RACE reads. This sample has 25,000 to 30,000 distinct CDR3 sequences; 6.6% occur once, and the top ten carry approximately 9.6%. Sequencing input: PBMCs. The receptor source for this set is a woman aged 50 to 60 in good health.

This clonotype has at least ten counts. V usage is TRBV5-6 and J usage is TRBJ2-5; D gene ambiguous. This CDR3 region has 15 residues. Trimming removed 3 bases at V and 0 bases at J, with 12 bases between. Germline V gene lookup returns CDR1 SGHDT and CDR2 YYEEEE. CDR3 sequence reads: CASSYQADNQETQYF. The CDR3 DNA sequence: TGTGCCAGCAGCTACCAGGCCGACAACCAAGAGACCCAGTACTTC.

This clonotype was recorded a few times. This CDR3 reads CASRRQATPSYGYTF. For the CDR3, the DNA is TGTGCCAGCAGACGACAGGCCACCCCTTCCTATGGCTACACCTTC. The genes are TRBV6-1 and TRBJ1-2; maybe TRBD1 (6 bases). V lost 6 bases to trimming and J lost 4 bases, with 18 bases between them. Looked up from germline, CDR1 is MNHNS and CDR2 is SASEGT. This CDR3 contains 15 residues.

Ten or more counts support this clonotype. J is TRBJ1-4 and V is TRBV20-1; 7 bases line up with TRBD1. V dropped 0 bases and J dropped 8; count of bases not matched to a gene: 0. The germline gives CDR1 DFQATT, CDR2 SNEGSKA (reference sequence). This CDR3 has 12 amino acids. CDR3 in DNA: TGCAGTGCTAGAGACAGGGGGGAAAAACTGTTTTTT. Translating gives CSARDRGEKLFF.

At least ten counts were recorded for this clonotype. The chain joins TRBV12-3 or TRBV12-4 to TRBJ1-1, with no clear D. CDR3 size: 15 residues. V dropped 3 bases and J dropped 2 bases, with 13 bases sitting between them. This CDR3 is CASSFLAGRNTEAFF. The CDR3 DNA is TGTGCCAGCAGTTTTCTCGCGGGCCGAAACACTGAAGCTTTCTTT.

This clonotype has a count of ten or more. This chain uses TRBV5-1 with TRBJ2-5; D might be TRBD1 or TRBD2, each matching 6 bases. Trimming removed 0 bases from V and 6 bases from J, with 15 bases in between. CDR3 length: 15 amino acids. Germline values: CDR1 SGHRS, CDR2 YFSETQ. The CDR3 reads CASSLGPGDSQTQYF. In nucleotides, the CDR3 is TGCGCCAGCAGCTTGGGCCCAGGGGACTCTCAGACCCAGTACTTC.

The sample holds many counts of this clonotype. CDR3 bases: TGCGCCAGCAGCTTGCTGCAGGACCTCTCCAATGAGCAGTTCTTC. As protein: CASSLLQDLSNEQFF. The chain uses TRBV5-1 and TRBJ2-1; no definite D call. V dropped 1 base and J dropped 6 bases, with 14 bases sitting between them. The CDR3 has 15 amino acids. The germline V gene has CDR1 SGHRS and CDR2 YFSETQ.

This clonotype has ten or more counts. The chain employs TRBV19 and TRBJ2-2; possible D gene TRBD2, 5 bases. The germline V and J ends were trimmed by 6 bases and 6 bases, with 14 bases remaining between them. The CDR3 has 14 residues. CDR1 and CDR2 from the germline V gene are LNHDA and SQIVND (reference sequence). CDR3 bases: TGTGCCAGTAGGTGGGGTGAAGCGGCCGGGGAGCTGTTTTTT. Its protein is CASRWGEAAGELFF.

This clonotype was observed at least ten times. The chain uses TRBV10-3 and TRBJ2-1, with no clear D. CDR3 length: 11 amino acids. Germline V gene data show CDR1 as ENHRY and CDR2 as SYGVKD. The V gene lost 5 bases and the J gene lost 6 bases, with 5 bases spanning the gap. CDR3 in DNA: TGTGCCATCAGTCTACTCAATGAGCAGTTCTTC. This sequence encodes CAISLLNEQFF.

This clonotype occurred many times. The gene calls are TRBV5-1 and TRBJ2-3, with D perhaps matching TRBD1 (6 bases). Trimming removed 0 bases from V and 1 base from J, with 6 bases in between. In germline, CDR1 is SGHRS, CDR2 YFSETQ. This CDR3 has 14 amino acids. For the CDR3, the DNA is TGCGCCAGCAGCTTGGGGGGGCGCACAGATACGCAGTATTTT. It encodes CASSLGGRTDTQYF.

This clonotype is medium-sized. This rearrangement joins TRBV5-1 to TRBJ2-2; no definite D call. Trimming cost V 3 bases and J 2 bases, with 2 bases left between them. This CDR3 is 12 amino acids long. Germline loops: CDR1 SGHRS, CDR2 YFSETQ. The CDR3 nucleotides are TGCGCCAGCAGCTACAACACCGGGGAGCTGTTTTTT. Protein: CASSYNTGELFF.

This chain links TRBV20-1 with TRBJ2-7; 8 positions match TRBD2. V shed 6 bases and J 3 bases; nucleotides not matched to a gene: 13. The CDR3 is made up of 15 amino acids. From germline, CDR1 is DFQATT and CDR2 SNEGSKA (reference sequence). Here the CDR3 reads CSATDPAGAIYEQYF. The CDR3 DNA reads TGCAGTGCAACCGATCCAGCGGGAGCTATCTACGAGCAGTACTTC.

This clonotype was recorded many times. The rearrangement links TRBV15 to TRBJ1-6; D is uncertain. The CDR3 is 15 amino acids. Germline V gene lookup returns CDR1 LNHNV and CDR2 YYDKDF (reference sequence). Trimming shortened V by 0 bases and J by 8 bases, and 11 bases separated the two germline ends. DNA of the CDR3: TGTGCCACCAGCAGAGAGAAACGGAGAGATTCACCCCTCCACTTT. Amino acid sequence: CATSREKRRDSPLHF.

This clonotype was counted many times. The rearrangement joins TRBV4-1 to TRBJ1-5; 8 positions agree with TRBD1. The CDR3 spans 14 residues. Losses at the gene ends were 4 bases for V and 3 bases for J; bases not matched to a gene: 2. CDR1 and CDR2 from the germline V gene are MGHRA and YSYEKL. Here the CDR3 reads CASSPGGSNQPQHF. The CDR3 DNA follows: TGCGCCAGCAGCCCAGGGGGCTCCAATCAGCCCCAGCATTTT.

This clonotype was counted ten times or more. This chain links TRBV20-1 with TRBJ2-2; 9 nucleotides agree with TRBD2. V lost 5 bases and J lost 7; bases outside the gene matches: 8. The CDR3 is 14 residues long. Germline V CDR1 and CDR2: DFQATT, SNEGSKA (reference sequence). The CDR3, as DNA: TGCAGTGCTGGCCTGGCGGGGGGGGGCGGGGAGCTGTTTTTT. Encoded protein: CSAGLAGGGGELFF.

By sample fraction, this clonotype is medium-sized. J is TRBJ1-1 and V is TRBV20-1; D unclear. There are 13 residues in the CDR3. Trimming left V 6 bases short and J 1 base short, with 12 bases between. The germline V gene has CDR1 DFQATT and CDR2 SNEGSKA (reference sequence). In DNA form, the CDR3 reads TGCAGTGCCACGCCAAGCAGGAACACTGAAGCTTTCTTT. This sequence encodes CSATPSRNTEAFF.

This clonotype has ten or more counts. The chain links TRBV12-3 or TRBV12-4 to TRBJ1-2, with 7 bases that match TRBD1. The CDR3 consists of 14 residues. With V trimmed by 8 bases and J by 2 bases, 8 bases remained unmatched. The CDR3 sequence is CASYPRGQNYGYTF. The CDR3 nucleotides read TGTGCCAGCTATCCCAGGGGACAGAACTATGGCTACACCTTC.

This clonotype was counted many times. Here the CDR3 reads CSASPSITYNEQFF. CDR3 bases: TGCAGTGCTAGCCCCTCGATTACATACAATGAGCAGTTCTTC. V is TRBV20-1 and J is TRBJ2-1; D call uncertain. V was pared by 3 bases and J by 4 bases, with 13 bases between. This CDR3 comprises 14 residues. The V gene's germline CDR1 is DFQATT and CDR2 SNEGSKA (reference sequence).

This clonotype was seen many times. The genes are TRBV20-1 and TRBJ2-7; D is unresolved. CDR3 length: 13 amino acids. Trimming left V 3 bases short and J 0 bases short, with 9 bases between. Germline V gene lookup returns CDR1 DFQATT and CDR2 SNEGSKA (reference sequence). CDR3 protein: CSARSRSSYEQYF. For the CDR3, the DNA is TGCAGTGCTAGGTCTAGGAGCTCCTACGAGCAGTACTTC.

This clonotype was observed at least ten times. The chain employs TRBV20-1 and TRBJ2-3; D uncertain. The CDR3 runs 12 residues. Germline V CDR1 and CDR2: DFQATT, SNEGSKA (reference sequence). V was pared by 5 bases and J by 2 bases, with 8 bases between. The CDR3 protein is CSALLATDTQYF. The CDR3 DNA sequence: TGCAGTGCTCTACTGGCCACAGATACGCAGTATTTT.

This clonotype was picked up many times. The rearrangement links TRBV6-1 to TRBJ1-3, with TRBD1 matching 8 bases. Germline V gene lookup returns CDR1 MNHNS and CDR2 SASEGT. The CDR3 has 14 residues. J gave up 0 bases and V 5 bases, and 0 bases lay outside the gene matches. CDR3: CASSTGGSGNTIYF. In DNA, the CDR3 is TGTGCCAGCAGTACAGGGGGCTCTGGAAACACCATATATTTT.

This clonotype was seen ten or more times. The genes are TRBV20-1 and TRBJ2-1, with 11 nucleotides matching TRBD2. Germline V CDR1 and CDR2: DFQATT, SNEGSKA (reference sequence). CDR3 size: 16 residues. The J segment lost 4 bases and the V segment lost 6 bases, leaving 11 bases of the junction unmatched. The CDR3 here is CSAAISGRGAYNEQFF. In DNA form, the CDR3 reads TGCAGTGCCGCGATTAGCGGGAGGGGGGCATACAATGAGCAGTTCTTC.

This clonotype was seen many times. This chain uses TRBV5-1 with TRBJ1-1; TRBD1 matches 7 bases. The CDR3 runs to 14 residues. Germline loops: CDR1 SGHRS, CDR2 YFSETQ. V was pared by 4 bases and J by 2 bases, with 5 bases of the junction left unmatched. CDR3 protein: CASSSWDSNTEAFF. The DNA of the CDR3 is TGCGCCAGCAGCAGTTGGGACAGCAACACTGAAGCTTTCTTT.

This clonotype was counted ten times or more. The rearrangement uses TRBV20-1 and TRBJ2-2; the D is unclear. The germline V gene has CDR1 DFQATT and CDR2 SNEGSKA (reference sequence). The germline V and J ends were trimmed by 0 bases and 7 bases, with 3 bases remaining between them. This CDR3 region has 11 residues. The CDR3 DNA is TGCAGTGCTAGAGATGTCGGGGAGCTGTTTTTT. Residues: CSARDVGELFF.